This TCR beta chain was retrieved from a study of blood T cell repertoires in COVID-19. Overall study context: Spain, Italy and the United States supplied samples that represented acute and convalescent COVID-19. The cDNA or gDNA used as material had been derived from T cells, B-cell-depleted T cells, or PBMCs.

This study enrolled people aged 18 to 89 from 20 to 25 US geographic areas. Libraries were prepared by immunoSEQ multiplex PCR; TCRdb keeps only in-frame clonotypes and omits some of them. The table includes approximately 450,000 clones, 80% to 90% detected once. The germline V gene has CDR1 SGHNT and CDR2 YYREEE (reference sequence). V dropped 4 bases and J dropped 4 bases, with 17 bases sitting between them. There are 15 residues in the CDR3. This clone was observed once. This clonotype was sampled from a man aged 30-40 years who had recovered from COVID-19. The specimen was PBMCs or T cells enriched from blood (not recorded which). The chain carries TRBV5-4 and TRBJ1-2; D not resolved. CDR3 DNA: TGTGCCAGCAGCCTAGGTCAAGGTGGAGTCTATGGCTACACCTTC. This codes for CASSLGQGGVYGYTF.